This TCR beta chain is from a study of blood T cell repertoires in COVID-19. Study-wide context: Specimens from acute and convalescent COVID-19 originated in the United States, Italy and Spain.

Using immunoSEQ multiplex PCR, the repertoire was profiled, and TCRdb retains in-frame clones only, with some absent. Of about 140,000 clones in the sample, roughly 84% were seen once. CDR3 length equals 13 residues. V was trimmed by 3 bases and J by 3 bases, leaving 8 bases between them. Germline V gene lookup returns CDR1 SGHVS and CDR2 FNYEAQ. The V call is TRBV7-6, the J call TRBJ1-1; tentative D call: TRBD1 (5 bases). The sample comprised PBMCs or T cells enriched from blood (not recorded which). The receptor's source is a middle-aged man with acute COVID-19. Written as DNA, the CDR3 is TGTGCCAGCAGCTTCCGGGACTACACTGAAGCTTTCTTT. This encodes CASSFRDYTEAFF. The whole variable domain, filled in from reference TRBV7-6 and TRBJ1-1, reads GAGVSQSPRYKVTKRGQDVALRCDPISGHVSLYWYRQALGQGPEFLTYFNYEAQQDKSGLPNDRFSAERPEGSISTLTIQRTEQRDSAMYRCASSFRDYTEAFFGQGTRLTVV.